The 13 T cell receptor beta chains given below trace back to one sample, sequenced in a study of blood T cell repertoires in COVID-19. Measured with immunoSEQ multiplex PCR; TCRdb has only the in-frame clones, and not every one. The sample holds 250,000 to 350,000 clones, nearly 90% seen once. What was sequenced was PBMCs or T cells enriched from blood (not recorded which). Receptors originate from a woman aged 45-60 years who had been exposed to COVID-19.

CDR3 sequence (DNA): TGTGCCAGCAGCAAAGGTAAACTAGCGGGGGACTACAATGAGCAGTTCTTC. This gives the protein CASSKGKLAGDYNEQFF. The chain uses TRBV21-1 and TRBJ2-1; the DNA was not compared with TRBD2, the D call given in the table. TRBV21-1 is a listed pseudogene. The CDR3 length is 17 residues.

The CDR3 DNA is TGTGCCAGCAGCCCGACTACCCAGTGGGCCGGGGAGCTGTTTTTT. It is translated as CASSPTTQWAGELFF. The genes are TRBV7-2 and TRBJ2-2, with D tentatively TRBD2 (5 bases). The germline gives CDR1 SGHTA, CDR2 FQGNSA. This CDR3 is 15 amino acids long. Between the trimmed V and J ends, which lost 5 bases and 6 bases, there was a span of 16 bases.

This clone was observed once. The rearrangement joins TRBV30 to TRBJ1-5, with no clear D. Looked up from germline, CDR1 is GTSNPN and CDR2 is SVGIG (reference sequence). This CDR3 has 13 amino acids. Trimming pared 2 bases from V and 7 bases from J, leaving 12 bases between. The CDR3, as DNA: TGTGCCTGGAGTTCGAGGGTTCGGCAGCCCCAGCATTTT. Its protein is CAWSSRVRQPQHF.

This clone has a handful of counts. The V call is TRBV4-2, the J call TRBJ2-7, with D perhaps TRBD2 (6 bases). The CDR3 is 15 residues long. V dropped 0 bases and J dropped 4 bases, with 13 bases sitting between them. Per germline, CDR1 LGHNA and CDR2 YNFKEQ. CDR3 in amino acids: CASSQESLAEYEQYF. The CDR3 coding sequence is TGTGCCAGCAGCCAAGAGTCTTTAGCGGAGTACGAGCAGTACTTC.

The chain carries TRBV5-4 and TRBJ1-5; no clear D. Between the trimmed V and J ends, which lost 7 bases and 0 bases, there was a span of 17 bases. The CDR3 sequence is 16 residues long. Germline V CDR1 and CDR2: SGHNT, YYREEE (reference sequence). The CDR3 sequence: CASPHLSRDSNQPQHF. CDR3 nucleotide sequence: TGTGCCAGCCCCCATTTGTCGAGGGATAGCAATCAGCCCCAGCATTTT.

This clone was found once. The chain uses TRBV4-1 and TRBJ2-6; TRBD2 matches at 10 bases. Germline V gives CDR1 MGHRA, CDR2 YSYEKL. This CDR3 region has 19 residues. V shed 0 bases, J shed 0 bases, and the junction held 5 bases outside the gene matches. DNA for the CDR3: TGCGCCAGCAGCCAAGATGCCGGACTAGCGGTCTCTGGGGCCAACGTCCTGACTTTC. As protein: CASSQDAGLAVSGANVLTF.

The V gene is TRBV2, the J gene TRBJ2-7, with D unresolved. V lost 4 bases to trimming and J lost 6 bases, with 16 bases between them. The CDR3 is 14 amino acids. From germline, CDR1 is SNHLY and CDR2 FYNNEI. CDR3 loop: CASSGSQNGVEQYF. CDR3 DNA: TGTGCCAGCAGTGGTTCTCAAAACGGAGTCGAGCAGTACTTC.

The V call is TRBV18, the J call TRBJ2-5; TRBD2 matches 10 bases. The germline gives CDR1 KGHSH, CDR2 LQKENI. This CDR3 comprises 15 residues. J gave up 1 base and V 3 bases, and 2 bases lay outside the gene matches. DNA of the CDR3: TGTGCCAGCTCACCCCTAGCGGGGGTCCAAGAGACCCAGTACTTC. This encodes CASSPLAGVQETQYF.

CDR3 sequence (DNA): TGCGCCAGCAGCTCCGGACAGGGCGGAAATTCACCCCTCCACTTT. Amino acid sequence: CASSSGQGGNSPLHF. This chain uses TRBV5-1 with TRBJ1-6, with TRBD1 identical over 8 bases. The CDR3 consists of 15 residues. Germline assignment: CDR1 SGHRS and CDR2 YFSETQ. V lost 3 bases to trimming and J lost 7 bases; unmatched junction nucleotides: 6.

V is TRBV29-1 and J is TRBJ2-3; D is perhaps TRBD2 (6 bases). Germline loops: CDR1 SQVTM, CDR2 ANQGSEA. This CDR3 has 14 residues. V gave up 7 bases and J gave up 5 bases, with 19 bases separating them. As DNA, the CDR3 is TGCAGCGCTGGACGGGACTCCCCCCGAGATACGCAGTATTTT. It is translated as CSAGRDSPRDTQYF.

The gene calls are TRBV27 and TRBJ2-1; 11 bases fit TRBD2. Germline V gene data show CDR1 as MNHEY and CDR2 as SMNVEV (reference sequence). V was clipped by 3 bases and J by 8 bases; unmatched bases: 6. The CDR3 runs 15 residues. The DNA for the CDR3 is TGTGCCAGCAGTTTGCGACTAGCGGGGAGGTATGAGCAGTTCTTC. Translation: CASSLRLAGRYEQFF.

The chain couples TRBV9 to TRBJ2-5, with TRBD1 identical over 9 bases. The CDR3 covers 15 residues. After removal of 7 bases from V and 2 bases from J, the junction contained 9 bases not matched to a gene. Germline CDR1 is SGDLS and CDR2 is YYNGEE. The CDR3 region is CASGLRDRVQETQYF. CDR3 coding DNA: TGTGCCAGCGGGTTACGGGACAGGGTTCAAGAGACCCAGTACTTC.

A remark on this clone: This CDR3 is also generated by other DNA sequences in the sample. The chain uses TRBV20-1 and TRBJ2-5; D gene ambiguous. The ends were cut back, 1 base at V and 5 bases at J, with 5 bases in the middle. Germline assignment: CDR1 DFQATT and CDR2 SNEGSKA (reference sequence). The length of the CDR3 is 11 residues. CDR3 amino acids: CSARVRETQYF. The CDR3 bases are TGCAGTGCTAGAGTGAGGGAGACCCAGTACTTC.